These 25 T cell receptor beta chains were sequenced from one sample in a study of human T cells and chemical hapten exposure. TCRdb reprocessed the RACE reads via MiXCR and lists one record per CDR3 protein. The sample holds 30,000 to 35,000 distinct CDR3 sequences; 6.5% to 9% are singletons and the top ten take approximately 9.9%. Described time point: healthy volunteer bleed at 2 weeks. Unfractionated whole blood was the source from which total RNA was extracted. Sequencing was carried out using whole blood. These receptors were taken from a human donor in good health. Some clones in this sample may be carry-over from other donors' samples.

This clonotype was counted at least ten times. Here the CDR3 reads CASSQDLTARNSPLHF. CDR3 coding DNA: TGTGCCAGCAGCCAAGATTTAACAGCACGTAATTCACCCCTCCACTTT. V usage is TRBV4-2 and J usage is TRBJ1-6; D call uncertain. The CDR3 extends over 16 amino acids. In germline, CDR1 is LGHNA, CDR2 YNFKEQ. V lost 0 bases, J lost 6 bases, and 12 bases lay in between.

The chain has TRBV7-8 and TRBJ2-7; 7 positions agree with TRBD1. Looked up from germline, CDR1 is SGHVS and CDR2 is FQNEAQ. V was pared by 2 bases and J by 5 bases, with 9 bases of the junction left unmatched. This CDR3 has 15 residues. The CDR3 nucleotides are TGTGCCAGCAGCTTACAAGACAGGGCGGGTAACGAGCAGTACTTC. Its protein product is CASSLQDRAGNEQYF.

This chain uses TRBV18 with TRBJ2-5; either TRBD1 or TRBD2 may supply D (5 bases each). The CDR3 extends over 14 amino acids. Trimming stripped 1 base from V and 5 bases from J, with 11 bases between. CDR1 and CDR2 (germline): KGHSH, LQKENI. For the CDR3, the DNA is TGTGCCAGCTCACCACAGAGGGGTGCGGAGACCCAGTACTTC. It specifies CASSPQRGAETQYF.

This clonotype was observed many times. The chain uses TRBV2 and TRBJ1-3; D not resolved. CDR3 length: 15 amino acids. Deletions cut 3 bases from V and 1 base from J, with 10 bases between. The V gene's germline CDR1 is SNHLY and CDR2 FYNNEI. The CDR3 spells CASSDGVVSGNTIYF. In nucleotides, the CDR3 is TGTGCCAGCAGTGACGGCGTAGTATCTGGAAACACCATATATTTT.

This clonotype was picked up a small number of times. V is TRBV20-1 and J is TRBJ1-1; D ambiguous. CDR1 is DFQATT, CDR2 SNEGSKA, per germline (reference sequence). The CDR3 length is 13 residues. Trimming took off 4 bases at V and 5 bases at J, with 14 bases between the two ends. The CDR3 sequence is CSATRGEATEAFF. The CDR3 nucleotides are TGCAGTGCTACGAGAGGTGAGGCAACTGAAGCTTTCTTT.

The chain couples TRBV11-2 to TRBJ2-5, with a tentative D call TRBD2 (5 bases). Trimming removed 5 bases at V and 5 bases at J, with 15 bases between. The CDR3 runs 14 residues. Germline V gives CDR1 SGHAT, CDR2 FQNNGV. The CDR3 nucleotides are TGTGCCAGCAGCCGTACTAGGCTCGGGGAGACCCAGTACTTC. It codes for CASSRTRLGETQYF.

Many counts were recorded for this clonotype. This chain uses TRBV6-4 with TRBJ2-3; 13 nucleotides agree with TRBD2. The CDR3 is 16 residues long. Germline V lookup: CDR1 MRHNA, CDR2 SNTAGT. V trimming: 3 bases; J trimming: 1 base; junction bases outside the gene matches: 1. The CDR3 DNA sequence: TGTGCCAGCAGTGAAGGGACTAGCGGGGGCACAGATACGCAGTATTTT. The encoded protein is CASSEGTSGGTDTQYF.

This clonotype was found many times. The chain uses TRBV18 and TRBJ2-4; D gene unclear. The germline gives CDR1 KGHSH, CDR2 LQKENI. The CDR3 consists of 13 residues. V was pared by 2 bases and J by 4 bases, with 6 bases between. The CDR3 sequence: CASSPVDKNIQYF. CDR3 bases: TGTGCCAGCTCACCAGTAGATAAAAACATTCAGTACTTC.

This clonotype was observed a few times. This chain uses TRBV27 with TRBJ1-1, with a possible D match to TRBD1 (5 bases). V was pared by 4 bases and J by 1 base, with 13 bases between. Germline CDR1 reads MNHEY; CDR2 reads SMNVEV (reference sequence). CDR3 length: 15 residues. CDR3 sequence reads: CASSSSPGENTEAFF. As DNA, the CDR3 is TGTGCCAGCAGTTCCTCCCCGGGGGAGAACACTGAAGCTTTCTTT.

This chain joins TRBV15 and TRBJ1-5; 9 nucleotides line up with TRBD1. The V gene end was trimmed by 0 bases and the J gene end by 4 bases; junction bases not matched to a gene: 4. CDR3 size: 16 residues. Germline CDR1 reads LNHNV; CDR2 reads YYDKDF (reference sequence). CDR3 DNA sequence: TGTGCCACCAGCAGAGAAGTGACAGGGGGGAATCAGCCCCAGCATTTT. Its translation: CATSREVTGGNQPQHF.

This clonotype was detected a few times. The V gene is TRBV7-8, the J gene TRBJ1-6, with D perhaps matching TRBD1 (5 bases). The V gene lost 3 bases and the J gene lost 4 bases, with 19 bases spanning the gap. The CDR3 has 18 residues. Per the germline V gene, CDR1 is SGHVS and CDR2 is FQNEAQ. CDR3 DNA: TGTGCCAGCAGCTTGGCCTGGGGACCGGCTGGATATAATTCACCCCTCCACTTT. It encodes CASSLAWGPAGYNSPLHF. Combining the CDR3 with reference TRBV7-8 and TRBJ1-6 gives the whole variable domain GAGVSQSPRYKVAKRGQDVALRCDPISGHVSLFWYQQALGQGPEFLTYFQNEAQLDKSGLPSDRFFAERPEGSVSTLKIQRTQQEDSAVYLCASSLAWGPAGYNSPLHFGNGTRLTVT.

This clonotype was picked up many times. V gene TRBV12-3 or TRBV12-4 combines with J gene TRBJ1-5; D unclear. V was shortened by 0 bases and J by 5 bases, with 11 bases between the two germline ends. The CDR3 covers 15 residues. This CDR3 is CASSLAQGRDQPQHF. In nucleotides, the CDR3 is TGTGCCAGCAGTTTAGCGCAAGGGAGGGATCAGCCCCAGCATTTT.

This clonotype was seen only a few times. The chain employs TRBV10-3 and TRBJ2-3; 7 bases fit TRBD2. In germline, CDR1 is ENHRY, CDR2 SYGVKD. The CDR3 sequence is 16 residues long. The V gene end was trimmed by 5 bases and the J gene end by 4 bases; junction bases not matched to a gene: 12. The CDR3 is CAISSVAGDLADTQYF. CDR3 coding DNA: TGTGCCATCAGTTCAGTAGCGGGCGATTTGGCAGATACGCAGTATTTT.

This clonotype has a handful of counts. This chain joins TRBV6-1 and TRBJ2-5, with TRBD2 matching over 12 bases. Germline V gene data show CDR1 as MNHNS and CDR2 as SASEGT. V dropped 3 bases and J dropped 2; count of bases not matched to a gene: 7. This CDR3 spans 17 amino acids. CDR3 protein: CASSDRLTSGGQETQYF. The CDR3, as DNA: TGTGCCAGCAGTGACCGATTGACTAGCGGGGGACAAGAGACCCAGTACTTC.

The chain has TRBV12-3 or TRBV12-4 and TRBJ1-6; tentatively, D is TRBD1 (5 bases). Between the trimmed V and J ends, which lost 6 bases and 9 bases, there was a span of 18 bases. This CDR3 has 15 amino acids. The CDR3 DNA follows: TGTGCCAGCAGCCCTGGACTCTATGGGGGTTCACCCCTCCACTTT. Amino acid sequence: CASSPGLYGGSPLHF.

This clonotype has just a few counts. The J gene is TRBJ1-5, the V gene TRBV12-5; D unclear. This CDR3 is 14 amino acids long. V shed 1 base and J shed 2 bases, with 6 bases lying between them. The germline V gene encodes CDR1 LGHNT and CDR2 FRNRAP. CDR3 amino acids: CASGLEMGNQPQHF. The CDR3 coding sequence is TGTGCTAGTGGTTTGGAGATGGGCAATCAGCCCCAGCATTTT.

This sequence joins TRBV3-1 and TRBJ2-3, with D tentatively TRBD1 (6 bases). The CDR3 contains 14 residues. V was trimmed by 0 bases and J by 4 bases, leaving 8 bases between them. In germline, CDR1 is LGHDT, CDR2 YNNKEL (reference sequence). In DNA, the CDR3 is TGTGCCAGCAGCCAAGAGCCAGGGGCAGATACGCAGTATTTT. It translates to CASSQEPGADTQYF.

This clonotype was seen repeatedly, ten times or more. The genes are TRBV9 and TRBJ2-2; 13 nucleotides match TRBD2. The CDR3 contains 17 residues. V gave up 4 bases and J gave up 5 bases; unmatched junction bases: 8. Germline assignment: CDR1 SGDLS and CDR2 YYNGEE. The CDR3: CASSKGLAGFLTGELFF. CDR3 DNA sequence: TGTGCCAGCAGCAAGGGACTAGCGGGGTTCTTGACCGGGGAGCTGTTTTTT.

This clonotype has a count of ten or more. This chain uses TRBV6-2 or TRBV6-3 with TRBJ2-7, with D unclear. Looked up from germline, CDR1 is MNHEY and CDR2 is SVGEGT. This CDR3 is built from 12 residues. V dropped 5 bases and J dropped 3 bases, with 8 bases sitting between them. Written as DNA, the CDR3 is TGTGCCAGCAGTCGTAGGAGCTACGAGCAGTACTTC. It yields the protein CASSRRSYEQYF.

This clonotype was observed many times. The chain carries TRBV6-1 and TRBJ2-2; D unresolved. Trimming removed 6 bases at V and 7 bases at J, with 12 bases between. CDR3 length equals 13 residues. Germline V gene data show CDR1 as MNHNS and CDR2 as SASEGT. The CDR3 DNA sequence: TGTGCCAGCAGCCCCGCTTCTTACGGGGAGCTGTTTTTT. Encoded protein: CASSPASYGELFF.

This clonotype was detected only a few times. At one boundary the junction diverges from the germline segment, which might be a read error. The chain couples TRBV3-1 to TRBJ1-2, with unresolved D. From germline, CDR1 is LGHDT and CDR2 YNNKEL (reference sequence). The length of the CDR3 is 12 residues. CDR3 coding DNA: TGTGCCAGCAGCAAAGAGTCCGGCGGCTACACCTTC. Translating gives CASSKESGGYTF.

The chain couples TRBV6-6 to TRBJ1-1; D is unresolved. Germline V gene lookup returns CDR1 MNHNY and CDR2 SVGAGI (reference sequence). CDR3 length: 14 amino acids. V was shortened by 6 bases and J by 1 base, with 12 bases between the two germline ends. The CDR3 nucleotides read TGTGCCAGCAGCCAGCCCCCAGAGAACACTGAAGCTTTCTTT. Translating it yields CASSQPPENTEAFF.

This rearrangement joins TRBV7-8 to TRBJ2-1; D tentatively fits TRBD1 or TRBD2 (5 bases each). Trimming left V 2 bases short and J 7 bases short, with 15 bases between. Germline V CDR1 and CDR2: SGHVS, FQNEAQ. CDR3 length equals 15 residues. The CDR3, as DNA: TGTGCCAGCAGCTTAAGGCAGGGAGTCTTGAATGAGCAGTTCTTC. This sequence encodes CASSLRQGVLNEQFF.

J is TRBJ2-3 and V is TRBV20-1, with D maybe TRBD2 (7 bases). Germline CDR1 is DFQATT and CDR2 is SNEGSKA (reference sequence). The CDR3 is 13 residues long. V gave up 3 bases and J gave up 6 bases, with 13 bases separating them. CDR3 DNA: TGCAGTGCTAGGTTCCCGGGGGGCGATACGCAGTATTTT. Amino acids: CSARFPGGDTQYF.

In its sample, this clonotype was seen many times. This chain links TRBV30 with TRBJ1-4; possible D gene TRBD1, 5 bases. Between the trimmed V and J ends, which lost 2 bases and 0 bases, there was a span of 10 bases. CDR1 GTSNPN and CDR2 SVGIG come from the germline V gene (reference sequence). This CDR3 is built from 15 residues. CDR3 DNA: TGTGCCTGGAGTTTCACAGGAGCAACTAATGAAAAACTGTTTTTT. It encodes CAWSFTGATNEKLFF.